The 5 T cell receptor beta chains reported below all come from one sample, sequenced in a study of long-term antiretroviral therapy in people with HIV. The assay, immunoSEQ v3.0, was run at survey level. Data came from immunoSEQ multiplex PCR; TCRdb stores just in-frame clones and leaves some out. The sample yields about 35,000 clones, 85% to 95% seen once. The starting material was unsorted PBMCs, obtained 4.1 years after starting antiretroviral therapy. The source of these receptors is a woman in her fifties or sixties with HIV.

The chain couples TRBV11-2 to TRBJ1-1; D is unclear. CDR1 and CDR2 (germline): SGHAT, FQNNGV. This CDR3 spans 15 amino acids. The V gene lost 3 bases and the J gene lost 0 bases, with 11 bases spanning the gap. The CDR3 DNA sequence: TGTGCCAGCAGCTTCGACGTGGGCGTGAACACTGAAGCTTTCTTT. Protein sequence: CASSFDVGVNTEAFF. The whole variable domain, filled in from reference TRBV11-2 and TRBJ1-1, reads EAGVAQSPRYKIIEKRQSVAFWCNPISGHATLYWYQQILGQGPKLLIQFQNNGVVDDSQLPKDRFSAERLKGVDSTLKIQPAKLEDSAVYLCASSFDVGVNTEAFFGQGTRLTVV.

The rearrangement uses TRBV6-5 and TRBJ1-5; TRBD1 agrees at 8 bases. The germline gives CDR1 MNHEY, CDR2 SVGAGI. The V gene end was trimmed by 5 bases and the J gene end by 0 bases; junction bases not matched to a gene: 3. CDR3 length: 15 residues. CDR3 region: CASSGQGYSNQPQHF. The CDR3 DNA sequence: TGTGCCAGCAGTGGACAGGGATATAGCAATCAGCCCCAGCATTTT.

The chain has TRBV29-1 and TRBJ1-2; no clear D gene. This CDR3 spans 14 amino acids. Trimming removed 6 bases at V and 4 bases at J, with 18 bases between. Germline lookup yields CDR1 SQVTM and CDR2 ANQGSEA. The DNA for the CDR3 is TGCAGCGTCACATCCCCCGACACGCTCTATGGCTACACCTTC. This translates into CSVTSPDTLYGYTF. The entire variable domain, with the rest obtained from reference TRBV29-1 and TRBJ1-2, is as follows: SAVISQKPSRDICQRGTSLTIQCQVDSQVTMMFWYRQQPGQSLTLIATANQGSEATYESGFVIDKFPISRPNLTFSTLTVSNMSPEDSSIYLCSVTSPDTLYGYTFGSGTRLTVV.

This chain joins TRBV6-5 and TRBJ1-3; maybe TRBD1 (5 bases). Germline V gives CDR1 MNHEY, CDR2 SVGAGI. This CDR3 has 13 residues. V was shortened by 6 bases and J by 5 bases, with 11 bases between the two germline ends. This chain's CDR3 is CASSGGRRNTIYF. CDR3 nucleotide sequence: TGTGCCAGCAGCGGGGGAAGGAGAAACACCATATATTTT.

The rearrangement joins TRBV4-2 to TRBJ1-3; D not certain. This CDR3 contains 16 residues. Per germline, CDR1 LGHNA and CDR2 YNFKEQ. V was cut by 4 bases and J by 0 bases, with 13 bases left in between. Written as DNA, the CDR3 is TGTGCCAGCAGCCTACGTCCAGAAGCCTCTGGAAACACCATATATTTT. It specifies CASSLRPEASGNTIYF.